Presented here are 7 T cell receptor beta chains from one specimen sequenced in a study of shared clonotypes between healthy human individuals (dated by TCRdb to about 2020). Libraries were prepared through the immunoSEQ multiplex PCR assay. TCRdb retrieved this table from immuneACCESS and kept in-frame rearrangements only. Not all clones are present; in checked studies, unresolved V genes account for under half, and no reason is known for the remainder. The sample records approximately 2.5 million clones, more than 80% of which are singletons. The ten largest clones take up 0.11% to 0.15% of the sample. Sequencing was performed on naive CD4+ T cells sorted from blood. The cell subset or site tag for this specimen amounts to: CD45RA+ positively selected. These receptors were taken from a man between 18 and 29 years old in good health.

This chain links TRBV2 with TRBJ2-7, with 12 bases that match TRBD2. Germline CDR1 is SNHLY and CDR2 is FYNNEI. Trimming removed 6 bases from V and 7 bases from J; junction bases left unmatched: 4. CDR3 length: 13 residues. The CDR3, as DNA: TGTGCCAGCAGCACTAGCGGGGGGATAGAGCAGTACTTC. Translated: CASSTSGGIEQYF.

This sequence joins TRBV6-1 and TRBJ2-3; 7 bases match TRBD1. The junction had 2 bases not matched to a gene; V was cut back by 6 bases and J by 2 bases. CDR1 MNHNS and CDR2 SASEGT come from the germline V gene. This CDR3 has 13 residues. The CDR3 protein is CASRTGATDTQYF. CDR3 in DNA: TGTGCCAGCAGAACAGGGGCCACAGATACGCAGTATTTT.

The rearrangement links TRBV5-1 to TRBJ1-1, with D maybe TRBD1 (6 bases). Trimming pared 4 bases from V and 5 bases from J, leaving 18 bases between. Looked up from germline, CDR1 is SGHRS and CDR2 is YFSETQ. The CDR3 is 15 amino acids. In DNA form, the CDR3 reads TGCGCCAGCAGCGTACAGGGAGGGGGTTTAACTGAAGCTTTCTTT. Amino acids: CASSVQGGGLTEAFF.

This sequence joins TRBV11-2 and TRBJ1-4; 7 bases map to TRBD1. From germline, CDR1 is SGHAT and CDR2 FQNNGV. This CDR3 has 15 amino acids. V trimming: 0 bases; J trimming: 5 bases; junction bases outside the gene matches: 3. CDR3 loop: CASSLESGGNEKLFF. The DNA of the CDR3 is TGTGCCAGCAGCTTAGAGTCAGGGGGAAATGAAAAACTGTTTTTT.

The chain joins TRBV27 to TRBJ1-2, with D unclear. The CDR3 runs 13 residues. Germline CDR1 and CDR2: MNHEY and SMNVEV (reference sequence). V shed 5 bases and J shed 3 bases, with 10 bases lying between them. This chain's CDR3 is CASSPTLHYGYTF. The CDR3 bases are TGTGCCAGCAGTCCCACCCTACACTATGGCTACACCTTC.

CDR3 loop: CASSPSSEKLFF. Here the CDR3 DNA reads TGTGCCAGCTCACCAAGCAGTGAAAAACTGTTTTTT. The chain recombines TRBV18 with TRBJ1-4; unclear D gene. V lost 2 bases to trimming and J lost 7 bases, with 5 bases between them. The CDR3 is made up of 12 amino acids. CDR1 is KGHSH and CDR2 is LQKENI in the germline V gene.

The chain joins TRBV2 to TRBJ1-2; D unclear. Germline CDR1 is SNHLY and CDR2 is FYNNEI. Trimming stripped 7 bases from V and 1 base from J, with 13 bases between. The CDR3 spans 14 residues. CDR3 in amino acids: CASKRESLNYGYTF. The CDR3 region has the DNA TGTGCCAGCAAGAGGGAAAGTCTTAACTATGGCTACACCTTC.